This T cell receptor beta chain was profiled in a study of blood T cell repertoires in COVID-19 (dated by TCRdb to 2018 to 2021). Study-wide context: Samples covering the acute and convalescent phases of COVID-19 were provided by collaborators in the United States, Italy and Spain. The material from the prospective study consisted of cDNA or gDNA derived from T cells, B-cell-depleted T cells, or PBMCs. The dataset comprised deeply sampled blood TCRbeta repertoires from subjects exposed to, actively infected with, or recovered from COVID-19. A freely available public database, intended as a resource for researchers studying the immune response to SARS-CoV-2, is where the repertoires were released. The samples were drawn from the first 160 participants of the ongoing ImmuneRACE study and from over a thousand subjects provided by 6 global collaborators. The sample metadata nearly always contained a de-identified subject ID, COVID-19 status, age in years and sex. Where HLA class I and class II types were available, the types were taken from metadata supplied by the sample provider, not from assay-based typing. The full study reports these points: How much clinical and demographic metadata was included differed by source and by participant, and the metadata was provided uncurated.

Notes on this clone: The target of this receptor is not known. Base-call qualities are not available, and no considerably larger clone is one nucleotide away.

One collaborating source in Seattle enrolled patients while the patients were actively infected and followed the patients over time throughout the course of disease. The collaborating institutions used their own protocols to collect whole blood in K2EDTA tubes. Collaborator samples were shipped for TCRbeta analysis as frozen whole blood, isolated PBMCs, or DNA extracted from either sample type. V trim: 5 bases; J trim: 3 bases; unmatched bases: 8. The CDR1 and CDR2 encoded by the germline V gene are MDHEN and SYDVKM. The CDR3 spans 15 residues, from the cysteine through the phenylalanine. CDR3 DNA only is kept here, 45 bases in frame from base 1. TCRbeta CDR3 regions were amplified from genomic DNA using the immunoSEQ Assay, a bias-controlled multiplex PCR. The published analysis was carried out like this. The number of nucleated cells in each sample was estimated by amplification of reference gene primers within the assay. Sequence reads were collapsed and filtered to measure the absolute abundance of every unique TCRbeta CDR3 rearrangement. For each sample, productive Simpson clonality was calculated by taking the square root of Simpson's diversity index across productive rearrangements. In TCRdb, the immuneACCESS table is reduced to in-frame sequences with V and J assigned. These tables do not hold every clone; where another copy was compared, an unresolved V gene accounts for under half, and the others remain unexplained. The V and J calls and clone size are taken from that table; D and trimming were inferred from the DNA. The sample includes roughly 260,000 clones, with around nine tenths observed a single time. The ten largest make up 11% of the sample.

This receptor was obtained from a woman in her 30s with COVID-19, enrolled during active disease. The material sequenced was peripheral blood. The chain couples TRBV28 to TRBJ1-2; 8 central bases correspond to TRBD1. The encoded CDR3 is CASSPTDRAHYGYTF. The sequenced DNA is TGTGCCAGCAGTCCAACGGACAGGGCCCACTATGGCTACACCTTC.